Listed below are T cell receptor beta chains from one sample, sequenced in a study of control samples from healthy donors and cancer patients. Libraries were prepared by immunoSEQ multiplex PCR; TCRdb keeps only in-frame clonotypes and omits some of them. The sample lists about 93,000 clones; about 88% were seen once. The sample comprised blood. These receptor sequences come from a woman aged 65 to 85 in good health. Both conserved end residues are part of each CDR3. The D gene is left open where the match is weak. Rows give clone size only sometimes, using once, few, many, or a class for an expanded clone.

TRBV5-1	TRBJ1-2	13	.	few	TGCGCCAGCAGCGACAGTCTAAACTATGGCTACACCTTC	CASSDSLNYGYTF
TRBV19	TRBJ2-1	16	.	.	TGTGCCAGTAGTATCCAAGGGCGTAGTTCCTACAATGAGCAGTTCTTC	CASSIQGRSSYNEQFF
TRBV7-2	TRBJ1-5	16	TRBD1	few	TGTGCCAGCAGCTCCCCAGGGGGCGCGGGCAATCAGCCCCAGCATTTT	CASSSPGGAGNQPQHF
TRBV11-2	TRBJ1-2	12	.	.	TGTGCCAGCAGCGATGCCGGACAGGGCTACACCTTC	CASSDAGQGYTF
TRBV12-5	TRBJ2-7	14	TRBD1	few	TGTGCTAGTGGTTTGGCCAGGGGGCTGTACGAGCAGTACTTC	CASGLARGLYEQYF
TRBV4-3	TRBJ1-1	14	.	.	TGCGCCAGCAGCCAAATCGGGGGTATCGCTGAAGCTTTCTTT	CASSQIGGIAEAFF
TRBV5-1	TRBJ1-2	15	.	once	TGCGCCAGCAGCCAACTGGGGCAGGGAGCTTATGGCTACACCTTC	CASSQLGQGAYGYTF
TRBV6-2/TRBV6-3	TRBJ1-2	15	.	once	TGTGCCAGCAGTTACGGCCAGGGAGGAGGCTATGGCTACACCTTC	CASSYGQGGGYGYTF
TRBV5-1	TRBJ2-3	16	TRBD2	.	TGCGCCAGCAGCTTGGGTGGGACTAGCGGAACAGATACGCAGTTTTTT	CASSLGGTSGTDTQFF
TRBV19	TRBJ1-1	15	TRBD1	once	TGTGCCAGTGAAGGACAGGGGGTTAAGAACACTGAAGCTTTCTTT	CASEGQGVKNTEAFF
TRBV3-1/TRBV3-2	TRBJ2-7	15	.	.	TGTGCCAGCAGCCAAGCAAAGACCGTTTCTGGGGAGCAGTACTTC	CASSQAKTVSGEQYF
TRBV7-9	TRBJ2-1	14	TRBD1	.	TGTGCCAGCAGCTTGGGACAGGCCTACAATGAGCAGTTCTTC	CASSLGQAYNEQFF
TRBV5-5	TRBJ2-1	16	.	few	TGTGCCAGCAGTACAGGACTCGGCAGCTCCTACAATGAGCAGTTCTTC	CASSTGLGSSYNEQFF
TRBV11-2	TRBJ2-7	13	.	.	TGTGCCAGCAGCTTAGTGCGGGGCCGGGAGCAGTACTTC	CASSLVRGREQYF
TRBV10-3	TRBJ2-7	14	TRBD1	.	TGTGCCATCAGCGCCGGGACAGGGCAGCACGAGCAGTACTTC	CAISAGTGQHEQYF
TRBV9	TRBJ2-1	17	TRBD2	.	TGTGCCAGCAGCCCGCCCAGGGCTAGCGGGAGGTCCAATGAGCAGTTCTTC	CASSPPRASGRSNEQFF
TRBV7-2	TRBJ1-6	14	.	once	TGTGCCAGCAGCGCCCCCTCACAGGGTTCTCTCCTCCACTTT	CASSAPSQGSLLHF
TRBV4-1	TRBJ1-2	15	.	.	TGCGCCAGCAGCCCGGAGCCGGGGAACAACTATGGCTACACCTTC	CASSPEPGNNYGYTF
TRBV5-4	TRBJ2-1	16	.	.	TGTGCCAGCAGCTCCTCCCTCGAAAGGGTCCGCAATGAGCAGTTCTTC	CASSSSLERVRNEQFF
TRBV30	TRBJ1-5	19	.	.	TGTGCCTGGAGCACCAGAGGGGCAGGGGTGGTTCAGTTCAATCAGCCCCAGCATTTT	CAWSTRGAGVVQFNQPQHF
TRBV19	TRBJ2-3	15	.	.	TGTGCCAGTAGTATAGGGACTGGAGCCACAGATACGCAGTATTTT	CASSIGTGATDTQYF
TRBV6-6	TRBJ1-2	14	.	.	TGTGCCAGCGGACTCGGAGGGTTGAACTATGGCTACACCTTC	CASGLGGLNYGYTF
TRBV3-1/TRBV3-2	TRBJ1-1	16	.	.	TGTGCCAGCAGCCAAGATATGCAGGCGGCGGGGACTGAAGCTTTCTTT	CASSQDMQAAGTEAFF
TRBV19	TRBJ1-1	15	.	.	TGTGCCAGTAGTATAGGCCCAGGAATCGGCACTGAAGCTTTCTTT	CASSIGPGIGTEAFF